This is a list of T cell receptor beta chains from one sample in a study of lymphopenia after photon versus proton radiotherapy. Method: immunoSEQ multiplex PCR; TCRdb's copy keeps in-frame clones and lacks some. The profile shows around 23,000 clones, 80% to 95% of them singletons. The source material was peripheral blood, sampled from a patient treated with proton-based radiotherapy. These receptors were taken from a woman between 65 and 79 years old with pancreatic cancer. Some clones in this sample may be carry-over from other donors' samples. Each CDR3 is given without its conserved first and last residue. Fields, in order: CDR3 protein, clone size, V gene, CDR3 length, J gene. Size is omitted from some rows. Given values are once, few, many or a class for expanded clones.

cdr3_aa: ASSPAPGQGAVAGELF
clone_size: once
v_call: TRBV7-9
cdr3_length: 16
j_call: TRBJ2-2

cdr3_aa: ASSTRGTSGYNEQF
clone_size: -
v_call: TRBV19
cdr3_length: 14
j_call: TRBJ2-1

cdr3_aa: AISESGGPTDTQY
clone_size: -
v_call: TRBV10-3
cdr3_length: 13
j_call: TRBJ2-3

cdr3_aa: ASSRQGANEKLF
clone_size: -
v_call: TRBV11-2
cdr3_length: 12
j_call: TRBJ1-4

cdr3_aa: ASSLSPAMNTEAF
clone_size: -
v_call: TRBV7-2
cdr3_length: 13
j_call: TRBJ1-1

cdr3_aa: ASSPSGPEETQY
clone_size: -
v_call: TRBV7-6
cdr3_length: 12
j_call: TRBJ2-5

cdr3_aa: ASSLAVADEAF
clone_size: -
v_call: TRBV5-8
cdr3_length: 11
j_call: TRBJ1-1

cdr3_aa: ASRTGLSNEQY
clone_size: few
v_call: TRBV19
cdr3_length: 11
j_call: TRBJ2-7

cdr3_aa: ASSEARLADYEQY
clone_size: once
v_call: TRBV6-1
cdr3_length: 13
j_call: TRBJ2-7

cdr3_aa: ASNTIGVNSLNYGYT
clone_size: -
v_call: TRBV28
cdr3_length: 15
j_call: TRBJ1-2